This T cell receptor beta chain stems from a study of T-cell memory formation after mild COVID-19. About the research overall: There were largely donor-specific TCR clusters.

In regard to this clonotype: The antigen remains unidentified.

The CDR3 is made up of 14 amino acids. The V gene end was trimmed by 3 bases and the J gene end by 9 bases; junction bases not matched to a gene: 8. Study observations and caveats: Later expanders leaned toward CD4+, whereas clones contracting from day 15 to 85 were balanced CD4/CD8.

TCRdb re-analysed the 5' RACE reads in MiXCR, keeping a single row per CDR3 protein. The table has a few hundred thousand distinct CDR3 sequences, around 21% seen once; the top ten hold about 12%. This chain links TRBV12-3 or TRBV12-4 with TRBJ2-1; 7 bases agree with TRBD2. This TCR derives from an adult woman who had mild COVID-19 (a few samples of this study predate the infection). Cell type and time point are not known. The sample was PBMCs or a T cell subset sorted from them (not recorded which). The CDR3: CASSFVTSDREQFF. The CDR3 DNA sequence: TGTGCCAGCAGTTTCGTCACTAGCGATCGTGAGCAGTTCTTC.